A selection of T cell receptor beta chains follows, all from one sample in a study of monozygotic twins with inflammatory bowel disease. TCRdb reprocessed the 5' RACE reads and keeps a single row for each CDR3 protein, giving no DNA. The sample is made up of about 160,000 distinct CDR3 sequences, and the top ten hold around 7.2% of it. The sequencing input was blood. These TCRs come from a human donor with ulcerative colitis or Crohn's disease, or a healthy co-twin of an affected twin (not recorded which). Both conserved end residues are part of each CDR3.

TRBJ2-3,TRBV5-5,CASSLGHPTGTDTQYF
TRBJ2-3,TRBV7-2,CASSLTGLSTDTQYF
TRBJ2-3,TRBV27,CASTEGDRATDTQYF
TRBJ2-1,TRBV5-1,CASSLLRDDEQFF
TRBJ1-2,TRBV3-1,CASSQDRYWGRGLYGYTF
TRBJ2-6,TRBV19,CASSIGVPGANVLTF
TRBJ2-1,TRBV5-4,CASSLLGSSYNEQFF
TRBJ2-3,TRBV20-1,CSALTSGPTDTQYF
TRBJ2-5,TRBV29-1,CSVPGSGIQETQYF
TRBJ2-7,TRBV5-4,CASSFRTSGGYEQYF
TRBJ1-6,TRBV6-5,CASSYGHLRDSPLHF
TRBJ1-1,TRBV6-1,CASSIIGTEAFF
TRBJ2-4,TRBV28,CASRLAGAGGNIQYF
TRBJ2-3,TRBV27,CASSPFYREDTQYF
TRBJ1-1,TRBV7-9,CASIRVFAEAFF
TRBJ1-2,TRBV12-3/TRBV12-4,CASARGPNYGYTF
TRBJ1-5,TRBV30,CAWSRDSNQPQHF
TRBJ2-3,TRBV7-9,CASSVGNPDTQYF
TRBJ1-5,TRBV20-1,CSARVGGRIQPQHF
TRBJ1-3,TRBV20-1,CSARGGPGNTIYF
TRBJ1-2,TRBV20-1,CSASGPNNYGYTF
TRBJ2-7,TRBV11-2,CASSLIGRTSGDPEQYF
TRBJ2-2,TRBV6-1,CASSTRSFGELFF
TRBJ2-2,TRBV20-1,CSAREVGVSGELFF
TRBJ2-2,TRBV12-3/TRBV12-4,CASSWAPDSNTGELFF
TRBJ2-7,TRBV6-5,CASSYGGQGTYEQYF
TRBJ2-7,TRBV12-3/TRBV12-4,CASRAKLAGPKREQYF
TRBJ2-7,TRBV19,CASSRTGTSYEQYF
TRBJ2-4,TRBV20-1,CSARGPGQTENIQYF
TRBJ2-3,TRBV7-2,CASSLASPDTQYF
TRBJ1-5,TRBV20-1,CSARGGGDNQPQHF
TRBJ2-7,TRBV29-1,CSVEGGVGTSYEQYF
TRBJ1-1,TRBV5-6,CASSLGRVNTEAFF
TRBJ2-3,TRBV5-5,CASSFGLRELDTQYF
TRBJ1-2,TRBV4-1,CASSQDRSPNYGYTF
TRBJ2-7,TRBV4-3,CASSQDRETPTGWVEQYF
TRBJ2-7,TRBV20-1,CSARGYGAPAEQYF
TRBJ2-7,TRBV10-3,CAISEYGPGTGGEQYF
TRBJ1-5,TRBV5-1,CASSLEPSDQPQHF
TRBJ1-4,TRBV11-1,CASSLARGRGLHRMTTNEKLFF
TRBJ2-3,TRBV19,CASSRPGQGPDTQYF
TRBJ1-4,TRBV12-3/TRBV12-4,CASSSRGGRINEKLFF
TRBJ2-4,TRBV5-1,CASSWGDRGTNIQYF
TRBJ1-1,TRBV10-3,CAISDLNTEAFF
TRBJ2-3,TRBV11-2,CASSLVGSPVDTQYF